One T cell receptor (beta chain) is described in this entry. The sample carries other DNA sequences with the same CDR3. The sample is drawn from a study of blood T cell repertoires in COVID-19. The V gene lost 1 base and the J gene lost 6 bases, with 4 bases spanning the gap. Germline V gene sequence: CDR1 DFQATT, CDR2 SNEGSKA (reference sequence). This CDR3 spans 11 amino acids. Generated by immunoSEQ multiplex PCR, the TCRdb table keeps only in-frame clones and is missing some. The sample lists some 140,000 clones, 85% occurring once. The rearrangement uses TRBV20-1 and TRBJ2-1; D unresolved. The sequence was collected from a human donor in a cohort sampled during active COVID-19. The specimen was peripheral blood. The CDR3 sequence: CSARGANEQFF. DNA of the CDR3: TGCAGTGCTAGAGGGGCCAATGAGCAGTTCTTC.